The 10 T cell receptor beta chains presented below share a single source sample, sequenced in a study of blood T cells in healthy people across ages. Primers used in a second PCR of about 7 to 12 cycles were a sample-barcoded 5' primer and a J-beta primer mix. TCRdb independently ran MiXCR on the 5' RACE reads; one entry per CDR3 protein. The top ten clones hold 7.7% of a sample with 1.5 million to 2 million distinct CDR3 sequences, 28% of them seen once. The sample was blood. The origin of the receptors is a woman younger than 45 in good health.

A single count supports this clonotype. This chain connects TRBV12-3 or TRBV12-4 to TRBJ1-5; TRBD1 might be the D (5 bases). Trimming left V 4 bases short and J 5 bases short, with 15 bases between. CDR3 length: 15 amino acids. The CDR3 loop reads CASSSGARVHQPQHF. The DNA for the CDR3 is TGTGCCAGCAGTTCCGGGGCCAGGGTCCATCAGCCCCAGCATTTT.

Many counts were recorded for this clonotype. The chain employs TRBV7-2 and TRBJ2-3; D is uncertain. CDR3 size: 11 residues. Germline lookup yields CDR1 SGHTA and CDR2 FQGNSA. Trimming removed 4 bases at V and 6 bases at J, with 5 bases between. The CDR3 sequence is CASSSIDTQYF. The CDR3 nucleotides read TGTGCCAGCAGCTCGATTGATACGCAGTATTTT.

The V call is TRBV2, the J call TRBJ2-4, with 12 bases matching TRBD2. The CDR3 covers 13 residues. Germline values: CDR1 SNHLY, CDR2 FYNNEI. Trimming cost V 6 bases and J 11 bases; bases outside gene matches: 5. CDR3 in DNA: TGTGCCAGCAGCCGACTAGCGGGAGACCTTCAGTACTTC. As protein: CASSRLAGDLQYF.

Regarding this clonotype: At one end, the junction sequence differs from germline, possibly due to a read error. The chain has TRBV14 and TRBJ2-1; 7 bases are a match to TRBD2. CDR3 size: 15 residues. CDR1 is SGHDN, CDR2 FVKESK, per germline. CDR3 in amino acids: CASSQVNGGLFKQFF. CDR3 nucleotides: TGTGCCAGCAGTCAAGTTAACGGGGGGTTGTTTAAGCAGTTCTTC.

The chain links TRBV18 to TRBJ2-3, with D perhaps matching TRBD2 (5 bases). Germline V lookup: CDR1 KGHSH, CDR2 LQKENI. This CDR3 contains 17 residues. V lost 0 bases to trimming and J lost 4 bases, with 17 bases between them. The chain's CDR3 is CASSPPYPISRADTQYF. The CDR3 DNA follows: TGTGCCAGCTCACCACCGTACCCTATATCGAGGGCAGATACGCAGTATTTT.

This clonotype appeared a single time. The genes are TRBV6-2 or TRBV6-3 and TRBJ2-7; TRBD1 is a possible D gene (6 bases). Germline-derived CDR1 and CDR2 are MNHEY and SVGEGT. This CDR3 spans 13 amino acids. Between the trimmed V and J ends, which lost 10 bases and 7 bases, there was a span of 20 bases. The CDR3 DNA is TGTGCCACTATGAGAACAGGGCGTAGAGAGCAGTACTTC. Its protein product is CATMRTGRREQYF.

This clonotype was seen only a few times. This sequence joins TRBV7-6 and TRBJ2-3; possible D gene TRBD1, 6 bases. This CDR3 is 16 amino acids long. V was trimmed by 0 bases and J by 5 bases, leaving 15 bases between them. Germline V gene sequence: CDR1 SGHVS, CDR2 FNYEAQ. CDR3 protein: CASSLAQGSSGDTQYF. As DNA, the CDR3 is TGTGCCAGCAGCTTAGCGCAGGGGTCTTCAGGAGATACGCAGTATTTT.

This clonotype was detected a few times. This chain links TRBV12-3 or TRBV12-4 with TRBJ2-5, with D perhaps TRBD1 (5 bases). With 4 bases removed from V and 3 bases from J, the gap between germline ends came to 12 bases. The CDR3 spans 14 residues. The CDR3 sequence: CASSSDNGEETQYF. As DNA, the CDR3 is TGTGCCAGCAGTTCGGACAACGGAGAAGAGACCCAGTACTTC.

This clonotype was seen repeatedly, ten times or more. The chain carries TRBV29-1 and TRBJ1-2; tentatively, D is TRBD1 (6 bases). Trimming removed 3 bases from V and 8 bases from J, with 16 bases in between. Germline assignment: CDR1 SQVTM and CDR2 ANQGSEA. This CDR3 comprises 13 residues. The CDR3 is CSVEVWGAGGYTF. CDR3 DNA: TGCAGCGTTGAGGTTTGGGGGGCAGGGGGCTACACCTTC.

This clonotype was recorded a few times. The chain is built from TRBV20-1 and TRBJ2-7; TRBD2 aligns across 10 bases. There are 15 residues in the CDR3. Germline V gene lookup returns CDR1 DFQATT and CDR2 SNEGSKA (reference sequence). V shed 0 bases, J shed 3 bases, and the junction held 5 bases outside the gene matches. Written as DNA, the CDR3 is TGCAGTGCTAGAGAGCTGCTAGCGGGGGACTACGAGCAGTACTTC. Amino acids: CSARELLAGDYEQYF.